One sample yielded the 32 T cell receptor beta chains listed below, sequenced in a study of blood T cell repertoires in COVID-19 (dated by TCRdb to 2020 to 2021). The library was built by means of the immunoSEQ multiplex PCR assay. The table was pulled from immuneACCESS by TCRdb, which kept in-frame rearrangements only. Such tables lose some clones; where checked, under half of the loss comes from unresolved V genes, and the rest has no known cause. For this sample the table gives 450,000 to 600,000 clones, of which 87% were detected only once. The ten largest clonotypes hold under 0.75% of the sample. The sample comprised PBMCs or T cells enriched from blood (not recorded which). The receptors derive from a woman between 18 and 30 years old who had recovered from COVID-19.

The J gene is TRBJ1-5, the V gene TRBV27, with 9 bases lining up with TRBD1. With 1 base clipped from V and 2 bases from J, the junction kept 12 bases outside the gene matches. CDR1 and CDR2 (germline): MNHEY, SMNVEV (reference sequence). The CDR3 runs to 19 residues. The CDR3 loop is CASSLLGQGGRSGNQPQHF. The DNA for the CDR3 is TGTGCCAGCAGTTTATTGGGACAGGGAGGGCGTAGCGGCAATCAGCCCCAGCATTTT.

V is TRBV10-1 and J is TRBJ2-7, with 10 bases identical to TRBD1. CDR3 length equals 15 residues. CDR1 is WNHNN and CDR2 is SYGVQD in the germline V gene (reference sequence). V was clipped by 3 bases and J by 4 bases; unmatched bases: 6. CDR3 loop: CASSDSTGGVYEQYF. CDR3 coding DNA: TGCGCCAGCAGTGATTCGACAGGGGGCGTATACGAGCAGTACTTC.

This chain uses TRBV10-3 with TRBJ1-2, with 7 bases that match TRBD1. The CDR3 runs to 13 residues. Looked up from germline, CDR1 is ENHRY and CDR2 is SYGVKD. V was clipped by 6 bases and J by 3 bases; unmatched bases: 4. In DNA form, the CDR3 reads TGTGCCATCAGACCCGGGACAGACTATGGCTACACCTTC. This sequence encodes CAIRPGTDYGYTF.

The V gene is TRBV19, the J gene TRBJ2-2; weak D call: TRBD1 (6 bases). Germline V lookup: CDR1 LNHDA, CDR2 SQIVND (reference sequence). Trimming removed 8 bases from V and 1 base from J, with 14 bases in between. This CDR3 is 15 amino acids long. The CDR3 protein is CASSFLQGNTGELFF. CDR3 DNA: TGTGCCAGTTCCTTCTTACAGGGGAACACCGGGGAGCTGTTTTTT.

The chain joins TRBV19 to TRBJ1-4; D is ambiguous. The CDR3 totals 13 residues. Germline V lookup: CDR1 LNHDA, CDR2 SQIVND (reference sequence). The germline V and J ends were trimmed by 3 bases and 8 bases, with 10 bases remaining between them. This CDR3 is CASSMRREEKLFF. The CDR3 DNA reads TGTGCCAGTAGTATGCGGAGGGAGGAAAAACTGTTTTTT. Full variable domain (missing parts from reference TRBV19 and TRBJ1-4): DGGITQSPKYLFRKEGQNVTLSCEQNLNHDAMYWYRQDPGQGLRLIYYSQIVNDFQKGDIAEGYSVSREKKESFPLTVTSAQKNPTAFYLCASSMRREEKLFFGSGTQLSVL.

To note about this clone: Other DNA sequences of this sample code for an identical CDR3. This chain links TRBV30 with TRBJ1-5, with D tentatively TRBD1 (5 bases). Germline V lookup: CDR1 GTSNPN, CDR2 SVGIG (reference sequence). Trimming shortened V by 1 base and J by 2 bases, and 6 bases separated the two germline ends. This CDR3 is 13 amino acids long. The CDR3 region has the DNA TGTGCCTGGAGTGAAGGGGGCAATCAGCCCCAGCATTTT. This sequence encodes CAWSEGGNQPQHF.

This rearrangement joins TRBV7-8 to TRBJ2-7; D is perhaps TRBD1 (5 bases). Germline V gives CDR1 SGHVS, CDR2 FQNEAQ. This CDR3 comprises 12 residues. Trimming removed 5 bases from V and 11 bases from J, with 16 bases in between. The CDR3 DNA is TGTGCCAGCAGCCCGACATCAGGGCTCAAGTACTTC. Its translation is CASSPTSGLKYF. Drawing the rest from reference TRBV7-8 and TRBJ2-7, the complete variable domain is GAGVSQSPRYKVAKRGQDVALRCDPISGHVSLFWYQQALGQGPEFLTYFQNEAQLDKSGLPSDRFFAERPEGSVSTLKIQRTQQEDSAVYLCASSPTSGLKYFGPGTRLTVT.

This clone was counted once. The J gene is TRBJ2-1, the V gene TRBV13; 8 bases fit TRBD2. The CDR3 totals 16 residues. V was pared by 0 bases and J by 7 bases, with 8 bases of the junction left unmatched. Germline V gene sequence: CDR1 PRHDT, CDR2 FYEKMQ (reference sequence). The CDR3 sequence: CASSLGGAGALNEQFF. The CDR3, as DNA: TGTGCCAGCAGCTTAGGGGGAGCGGGGGCTTTAAATGAGCAGTTCTTC.

The DNA of the CDR3 is TGTGCCAGCAGCCAAGATCCCGGGACAGGCGAAAAACTGTTTTTT. This sequence encodes CASSQDPGTGEKLFF. This chain connects TRBV3-1 (or the pseudogene TRBV3-2) to TRBJ1-4, with TRBD1 matching over 8 bases. Trimming at V came to 0 bases and at J to 8 bases, leaving 5 bases not matched to a gene. This CDR3 spans 15 amino acids. Germline V gene data show CDR1 as LGHDT and CDR2 as YNNKEL (reference sequence).

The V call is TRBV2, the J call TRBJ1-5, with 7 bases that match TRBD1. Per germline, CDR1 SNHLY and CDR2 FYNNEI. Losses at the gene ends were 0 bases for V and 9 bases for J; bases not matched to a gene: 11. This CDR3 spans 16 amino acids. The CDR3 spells CASSEAGGRGTGPQHF. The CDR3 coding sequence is TGTGCCAGCAGTGAAGCAGGGGGCAGGGGAACAGGGCCCCAGCATTTT.

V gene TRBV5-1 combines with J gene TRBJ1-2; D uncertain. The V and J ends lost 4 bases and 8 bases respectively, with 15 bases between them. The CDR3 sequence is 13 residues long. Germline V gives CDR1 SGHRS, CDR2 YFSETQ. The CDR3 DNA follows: TGCGCCAGCAGCCCCGGGGATACGGGCGGCTACACCTTC. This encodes CASSPGDTGGYTF. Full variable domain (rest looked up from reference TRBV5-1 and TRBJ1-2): KAGVTQTPRYLIKTRGQQVTLSCSPISGHRSVSWYQQTPGQGLQFLFEYFSETQRNKGNFPGRFSGRQFSNSRSEMNVSTLELGDSALYLCASSPGDTGGYTFGSGTRLTVV.

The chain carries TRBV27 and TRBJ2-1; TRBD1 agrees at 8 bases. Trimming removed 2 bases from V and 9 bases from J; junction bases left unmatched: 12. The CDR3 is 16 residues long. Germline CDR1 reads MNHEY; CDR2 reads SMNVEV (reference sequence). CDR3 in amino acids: CASSLNGQGHQSEQFF. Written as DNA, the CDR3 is TGTGCCAGCAGTTTAAACGGACAGGGCCATCAGAGTGAGCAGTTCTTC.

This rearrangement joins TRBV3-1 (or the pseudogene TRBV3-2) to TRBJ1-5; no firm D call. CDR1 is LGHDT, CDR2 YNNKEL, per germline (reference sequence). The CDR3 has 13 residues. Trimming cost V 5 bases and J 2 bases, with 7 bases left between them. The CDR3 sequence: CASSSSGNQPQHF. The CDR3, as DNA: TGTGCCAGCAGCTCCTCGGGCAATCAGCCCCAGCATTTT.

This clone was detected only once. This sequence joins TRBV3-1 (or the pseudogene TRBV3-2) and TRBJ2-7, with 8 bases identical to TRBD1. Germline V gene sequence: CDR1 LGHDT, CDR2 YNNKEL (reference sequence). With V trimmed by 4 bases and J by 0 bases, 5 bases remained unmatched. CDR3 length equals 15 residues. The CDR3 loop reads CASSLRQGNSYEQYF. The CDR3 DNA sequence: TGTGCCAGCAGCCTCCGACAGGGGAACTCCTACGAGCAGTACTTC.

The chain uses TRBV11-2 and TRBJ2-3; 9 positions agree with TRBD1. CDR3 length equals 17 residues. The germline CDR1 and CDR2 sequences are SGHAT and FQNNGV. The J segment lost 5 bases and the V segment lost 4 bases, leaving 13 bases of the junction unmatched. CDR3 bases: TGTGCCAGCAGCTCTCGAGGACAGGGGATCGCTGAAGATACGCAGTATTTT. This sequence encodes CASSSRGQGIAEDTQYF. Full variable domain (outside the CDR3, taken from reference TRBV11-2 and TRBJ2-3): EAGVAQSPRYKIIEKRQSVAFWCNPISGHATLYWYQQILGQGPKLLIQFQNNGVVDDSQLPKDRFSAERLKGVDSTLKIQPAKLEDSAVYLCASSSRGQGIAEDTQYFGPGTRLTVL.

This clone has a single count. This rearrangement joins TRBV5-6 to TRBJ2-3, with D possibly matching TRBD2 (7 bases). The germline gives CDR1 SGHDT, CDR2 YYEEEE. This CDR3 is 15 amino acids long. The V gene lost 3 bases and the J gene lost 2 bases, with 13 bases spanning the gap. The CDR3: CASSWTGGPTDTQYF. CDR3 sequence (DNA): TGTGCCAGCAGCTGGACGGGGGGCCCCACAGATACGCAGTATTTT.

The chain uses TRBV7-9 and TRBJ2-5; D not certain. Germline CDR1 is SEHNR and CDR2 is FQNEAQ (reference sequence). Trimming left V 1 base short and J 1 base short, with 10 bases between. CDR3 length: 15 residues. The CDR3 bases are TGTGCCAGCAGCTTAGGTGGGCCGTCCCAAGAGACCCAGTACTTC. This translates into CASSLGGPSQETQYF.

CDR3 sequence (DNA): TGCGCCAGCAGTCTGGGACAGGGCCGCTTGTTAGGGCAGTTCTTC. Translation: CASSLGQGRLLGQFF. The genes are TRBV4-1 and TRBJ2-1; 9 positions match TRBD1. Germline trimming cut 6 bases from V and 12 bases from J; bases unmatched to any gene: 15. CDR3 length equals 15 residues. Germline CDR1 and CDR2: MGHRA and YSYEKL.

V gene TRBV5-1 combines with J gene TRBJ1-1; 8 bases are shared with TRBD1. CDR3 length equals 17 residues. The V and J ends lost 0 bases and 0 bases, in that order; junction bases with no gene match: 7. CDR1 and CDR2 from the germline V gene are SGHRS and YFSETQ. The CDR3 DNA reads TGCGCCAGCAGCTTGGAAAGAGGGGACAGGCTGAACACTGAAGCTTTCTTT. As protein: CASSLERGDRLNTEAFF.

Here the CDR3 DNA reads TGTGCCAGCAGCTTGGGGCCGGCCCTAGACTACGAGCAGTACTTC. Protein: CASSLGPALDYEQYF. The rearrangement uses TRBV5-6 and TRBJ2-7, with no clear D. The CDR3 has 15 amino acids. CDR1 is SGHDT and CDR2 is YYEEEE in the germline V gene. V was shortened by 0 bases and J by 3 bases, with 13 bases between the two germline ends.

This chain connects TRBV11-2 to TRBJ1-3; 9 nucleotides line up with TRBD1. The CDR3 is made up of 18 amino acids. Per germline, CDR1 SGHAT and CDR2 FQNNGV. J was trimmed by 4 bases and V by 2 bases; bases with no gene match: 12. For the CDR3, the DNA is TGTGCCAGCAGCTTAAGGGGGGGACAGGGCTGGGCCGGAAACACCATATATTTT. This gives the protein CASSLRGGQGWAGNTIYF.

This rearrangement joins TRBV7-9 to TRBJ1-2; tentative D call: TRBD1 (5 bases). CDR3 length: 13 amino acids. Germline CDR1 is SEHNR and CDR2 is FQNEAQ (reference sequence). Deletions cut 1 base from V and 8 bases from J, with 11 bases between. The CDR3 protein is CASSLDEGEGYTF. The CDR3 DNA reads TGTGCCAGCAGCTTAGATGAAGGGGAAGGCTACACCTTC.

CDR3 in amino acids: CASSPGDSDTDTQYF. The CDR3 nucleotides are TGTGCCAGCTCACCGGGGGACTCCGACACAGATACGCAGTATTTT. This chain joins TRBV18 and TRBJ2-3; D possibly corresponds to TRBD2 (6 bases). The CDR3 sequence is 15 residues long. CDR1 and CDR2 (germline): KGHSH, LQKENI. The germline V and J ends were trimmed by 3 bases and 2 bases, with 12 bases remaining between them.

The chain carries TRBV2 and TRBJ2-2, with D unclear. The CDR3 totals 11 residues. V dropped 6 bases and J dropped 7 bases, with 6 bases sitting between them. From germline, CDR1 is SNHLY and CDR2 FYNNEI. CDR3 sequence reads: CASRYYGELFF. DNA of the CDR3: TGTGCCAGCAGGTACTACGGGGAGCTGTTTTTT.

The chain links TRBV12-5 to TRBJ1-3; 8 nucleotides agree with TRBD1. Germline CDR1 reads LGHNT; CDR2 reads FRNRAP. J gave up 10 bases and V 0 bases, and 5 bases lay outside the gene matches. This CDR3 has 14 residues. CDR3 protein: CASGLVPRTGTIYF. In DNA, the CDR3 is TGTGCTAGTGGTTTGGTACCGCGGACAGGGACCATATATTTT.

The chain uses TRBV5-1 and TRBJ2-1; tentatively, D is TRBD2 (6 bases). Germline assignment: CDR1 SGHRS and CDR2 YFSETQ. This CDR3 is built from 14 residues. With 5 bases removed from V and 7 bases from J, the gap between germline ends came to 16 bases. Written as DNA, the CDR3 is TGCGCCAGCAGGGCTAGCGCAATTAATAATGAGCAGTTCTTC. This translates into CASRASAINNEQFF.

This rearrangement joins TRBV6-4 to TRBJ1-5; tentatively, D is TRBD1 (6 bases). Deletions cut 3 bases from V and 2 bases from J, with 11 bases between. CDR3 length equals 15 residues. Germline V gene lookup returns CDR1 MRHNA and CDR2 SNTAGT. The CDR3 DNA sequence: TGTGCCAGCAGTGAAACAGGGAATGGCAATCAGCCCCAGCATTTT. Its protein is CASSETGNGNQPQHF.

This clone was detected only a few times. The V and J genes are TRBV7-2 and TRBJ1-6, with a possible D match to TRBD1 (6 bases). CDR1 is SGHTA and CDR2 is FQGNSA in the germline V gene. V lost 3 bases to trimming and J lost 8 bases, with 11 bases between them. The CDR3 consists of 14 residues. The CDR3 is CASSFTGLDSPLHF. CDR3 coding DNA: TGTGCCAGCAGCTTCACAGGGTTGGATTCACCCCTCCACTTT.

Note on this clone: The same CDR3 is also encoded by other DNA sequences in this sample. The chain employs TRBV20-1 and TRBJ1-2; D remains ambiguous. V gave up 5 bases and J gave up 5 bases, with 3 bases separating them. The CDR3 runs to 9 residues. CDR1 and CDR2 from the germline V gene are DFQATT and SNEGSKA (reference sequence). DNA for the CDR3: TGCAGTGCTTTATATGGCTACACCTTC. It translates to CSALYGYTF.

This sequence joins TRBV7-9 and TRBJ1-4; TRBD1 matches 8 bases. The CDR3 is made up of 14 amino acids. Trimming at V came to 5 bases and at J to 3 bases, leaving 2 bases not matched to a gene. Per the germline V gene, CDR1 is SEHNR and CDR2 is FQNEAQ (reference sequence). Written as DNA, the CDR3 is TGTGCCAGCAGCGAGGACAGGGCTAATGAAAAACTGTTTTTT. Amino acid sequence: CASSEDRANEKLFF.

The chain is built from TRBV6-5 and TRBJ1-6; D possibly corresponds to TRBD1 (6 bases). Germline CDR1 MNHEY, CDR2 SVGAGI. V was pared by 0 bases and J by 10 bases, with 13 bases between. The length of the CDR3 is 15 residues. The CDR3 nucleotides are TGTGCCAGCAGTTACTCGAGCAGGGGAGACTCACCCCTCCACTTT. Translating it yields CASSYSSRGDSPLHF.

The CDR3 sequence: CAWGPRGFGNTIYF. The DNA of the CDR3 is TGTGCCTGGGGACCCCGGGGGTTCGGAAACACCATATATTTT. The chain is built from TRBV30 and TRBJ1-3; D is possibly TRBD1 (5 bases). The CDR3 is 14 residues long. Per germline, CDR1 GTSNPN and CDR2 SVGIG (reference sequence). V was clipped by 5 bases and J by 4 bases, with 15 bases between them.